The 8 T cell receptor beta chains listed next were all sequenced from one sample in a study of T cells in Graves' hyperthyroidism and ophthalmopathy. The CDR3 regions of TCR beta were amplified from RNA transcripts. During a first-round RT-PCR of the TCR CDR3, the HTBI primer set was used. Via MiXCR, TCRdb re-called the multiplex PCR reads, giving one row per CDR3 protein. The sample includes roughly 500,000 distinct CDR3 sequences, approximately 22% seen only once; the top ten take approximately 49%. The sequenced material came from blood. These receptors were taken from an older woman with Graves' ophthalmopathy.

This clonotype was observed a few times. The chain employs TRBV12-3 or TRBV12-4 and TRBJ2-3, with TRBD2 identical over 13 bases. V lost 4 bases, J lost 2 bases, and 3 bases stayed unmatched. The CDR3 totals 16 residues. This chain's CDR3 is CASSWGLAGSTDTQYF. CDR3 in DNA: TGTGCCAGCAGTTGGGGACTAGCGGGATCCACAGATACGCAGTATTTT.

In its sample, this clonotype was seen a few times. The chain employs TRBV18 and TRBJ2-5, with TRBD1 matching 8 bases. This CDR3 is built from 14 residues. The germline gives CDR1 KGHSH, CDR2 LQKENI. V gave up 2 bases and J gave up 5 bases; unmatched junction bases: 4. The DNA of the CDR3 is TGTGCCAGCTCACCAGGACAGGGTGCGGAGACCCAGTACTTC. Its protein is CASSPGQGAETQYF.

This clonotype was seen a few times. This chain uses TRBV19 with TRBJ2-2; D is possibly TRBD2 (7 bases). Germline V lookup: CDR1 LNHDA, CDR2 SQIVND (reference sequence). V lost 6 bases and J 2 bases, leaving 22 bases between the germline ends. The CDR3 runs 18 residues. CDR3 residues: CASRPLRGGGVNTGELFF. The CDR3 nucleotides read TGTGCCAGTAGACCCCTCCGTGGGGGGGGCGTTAACACCGGGGAGCTGTTTTTT.

The rearrangement uses TRBV30 and TRBJ2-7, with 7 positions matching TRBD1. Germline CDR1 reads GTSNPN; CDR2 reads SVGIG (reference sequence). The J segment lost 3 bases and the V segment lost 4 bases, leaving 9 bases of the junction unmatched. This CDR3 contains 14 residues. CDR3 sequence reads: CAWTLTGSVYEQYF. The CDR3 coding sequence is TGTGCCTGGACCTTGACAGGGAGTGTCTACGAGCAGTACTTC. The full variable domain, rest sourced from reference TRBV30 and TRBJ2-7, is SQTIHQWPATLVQPVGSPLSLECTVEGTSNPNLYWYRQAAGRGLQLLFYSVGIGQISSEVPQNLSASRPQDRQFILSSKKLLLSDSGFYLCAWTLTGSVYEQYFGPGTRLTVT.

The gene calls are TRBV7-3 and TRBJ2-5; either TRBD1 or TRBD2 may fit D (5 bases each). The CDR3 is 15 amino acids. Germline V gene lookup returns CDR1 SGHTA and CDR2 FQGTGA. V lost 2 bases and J lost 1, with 11 bases in between. As DNA, the CDR3 is TGTGCCAGCAGCTTAGGGGCGGGCCTCCAAGAGACCCAGTACTTC. This sequence encodes CASSLGAGLQETQYF.

The table lists this clonotype with a few counts. The V and J genes are TRBV29-1 and TRBJ2-3; D uncertain. Germline CDR1 SQVTM, CDR2 ANQGSEA. This CDR3 spans 15 amino acids. V was pared by 0 bases and J by 3 bases, with 13 bases between. CDR3 nucleotide sequence: TGCAGCGTTGAAGATTGGAAGGCCAGGACAGATACGCAGTATTTT. This codes for CSVEDWKARTDTQYF.

This clonotype was counted between two and nine times. The V gene is TRBV6-2 or TRBV6-3, the J gene TRBJ2-3, with 8 bases lining up with TRBD2. The junction had 4 bases not matched to a gene; V was cut back by 2 bases and J by 3 bases. The CDR3 is 15 amino acids. Germline lookup yields CDR1 MNHEY and CDR2 SVGEGT. For the CDR3, the DNA is TGTGCCAGCAGTTACGGAGGACTAGCTACAGATACGCAGTATTTT. This sequence encodes CASSYGGLATDTQYF.

The V call is TRBV6-1, the J call TRBJ1-5; 7 bases align to TRBD1. Germline-derived CDR1 and CDR2 are MNHNS and SASEGT. The CDR3 consists of 15 residues. With 6 bases clipped from V and 4 bases from J, the junction kept 9 bases outside the gene matches. CDR3 protein: CASRDPGGINQPQHF. In DNA, the CDR3 is TGTGCCAGCAGAGATCCAGGGGGGATAAATCAGCCCCAGCATTTT.